What follows are 15 T cell receptor beta chains derived from one specimen sequenced in a study of blood T cell repertoires in COVID-19. Only in-frame clones appear in the TCRdb table, and some are missing; sequencing was by immunoSEQ multiplex PCR. The table has hundreds of thousands of clones, around 89% seen once. The sequenced material came from PBMCs or T cells enriched from blood (not recorded which). The receptors originated from a woman aged 50 to 60 who had recovered from COVID-19.

The chain carries TRBV28 and TRBJ1-1; the D gene is possibly TRBD1 (6 bases). V was clipped by 7 bases and J by 1 base, with 19 bases between them. CDR1 MDHEN and CDR2 SYDVKM come from the germline V gene. The CDR3 has 16 residues. The CDR3 loop is CASILLLGHQNTEAFF. CDR3 in DNA: TGTGCCAGCATCCTATTACTGGGACACCAGAACACTGAAGCTTTCTTT. The entire variable domain, with the rest obtained from reference TRBV28 and TRBJ1-1, is as follows: DVKVTQSSRYLVKRTGEKVFLECVQDMDHENMFWYRQDPGLGLRLIYFSYDVKMKEKGDIPEGYSVSREKKERFSLILESASTNQTSMYLCASILLLGHQNTEAFFGQGTRLTVV.

The J gene is TRBJ2-6, the V gene TRBV30; 12 bases map to TRBD2. This CDR3 is built from 19 residues. Trimming at V came to 3 bases and at J to 0 bases, leaving 9 bases not matched to a gene. CDR1 and CDR2 (germline): GTSNPN, SVGIG (reference sequence). The CDR3 DNA reads TGTGCCTGGAGAGGACTAGCGGGGTCCCGCGACTCTGGGGCCAACGTCCTGACTTTC. Residues: CAWRGLAGSRDSGANVLTF.

The chain links TRBV28 to TRBJ1-2; 8 positions match TRBD1. V gave up 3 bases and J gave up 0 bases; unmatched junction bases: 6. This CDR3 region has 16 residues. The V gene's germline CDR1 is MDHEN and CDR2 SYDVKM. The CDR3 reads CASSFRTGSANYGYTF. The CDR3 DNA is TGTGCCAGCAGTTTCAGGACAGGGTCCGCTAACTATGGCTACACCTTC.

This clone was recorded only once. The rearrangement uses TRBV19 and TRBJ1-2; D gene uncertain. The V end lost 5 bases, the J end lost 3 bases, and 7 bases lay between the germline ends. Per the germline V gene, CDR1 is LNHDA and CDR2 is SQIVND (reference sequence). This CDR3 region has 12 residues. CDR3 nucleotide sequence: TGTGCCAGTAGTTTGGACTACTATGGCTACACCTTC. It codes for CASSLDYYGYTF.

V gene TRBV11-2 combines with J gene TRBJ2-6, with 7 bases fitting TRBD1. The CDR3 sequence is 15 residues long. From germline, CDR1 is SGHAT and CDR2 FQNNGV. J lost 2 bases, V lost 4 bases, and 2 bases had no gene match. CDR3 nucleotides: TGTGCCAGCAGCTCACAGGGGACTGGGGCCAACGTCCTGACTTTC. Translating gives CASSSQGTGANVLTF.

The chain combines TRBV7-2 with TRBJ1-3; D remains ambiguous. CDR3 length equals 12 residues. CDR1 is SGHTA, CDR2 FQGNSA, per germline. Trimming stripped 3 bases from V and 4 bases from J, with 4 bases between. The CDR3, as DNA: TGTGCCAGCAGCTTCCCAGGAAACACCATATATTTT. This gives the protein CASSFPGNTIYF.

The chain links TRBV7-2 to TRBJ2-2; 9 bases line up with TRBD2. The CDR3 is made up of 16 amino acids. Germline CDR1 and CDR2: SGHTA and FQGNSA. Unmatched junction bases numbered 5, after V lost 5 bases and J lost 1 base. CDR3 protein: CASSLRLAENTGELFF. As DNA, the CDR3 is TGTGCCAGCAGCCTCAGACTAGCGGAGAACACCGGGGAGCTGTTTTTT. Based on the CDR3 plus reference TRBV7-2 and TRBJ2-2, the full variable domain is GAGVSQSPSNKVTEKGKDVELRCDPISGHTALYWYRQSLGQGLEFLIYFQGNSAPDKSGLPSDRFSAERTGGSVSTLTIQRTQQEDSAVYLCASSLRLAENTGELFFGEGSRLTVL.

This sequence joins TRBV7-2 and TRBJ2-1; maybe TRBD2 (5 bases). Trimming took 1 base from V and 10 from J, leaving 8 bases between them. There are 12 residues in the CDR3. Germline V CDR1 and CDR2: SGHTA, FQGNSA. The CDR3 nucleotides read TGTGCCAGCAGCTTAGTGAGCGGCGAGCAGTTCTTC. Its translation: CASSLVSGEQFF.

The chain is built from TRBV5-8 and TRBJ2-7; 11 bases agree with TRBD1. The CDR3 sequence is 16 residues long. The V and J ends lost 4 bases and 2 bases, in that order; junction bases with no gene match: 8. Germline assignment: CDR1 SGHTS and CDR2 YDEGEE. This CDR3 reads CASSPRGTGGTYEQYF. DNA for the CDR3: TGTGCCAGCAGCCCAAGGGGGACAGGGGGAACCTACGAGCAGTACTTC.

This clone was seen more than once but under ten times. The gene calls are TRBV4-1 and TRBJ1-2; TRBD1 might be the D (5 bases). The CDR3 loop spans 15 amino acids. Trimming removed 0 bases from V and 2 bases from J, with 10 bases in between. The germline V gene encodes CDR1 MGHRA and CDR2 YSYEKL. This CDR3 reads CASSQEDIRNYGYTF. CDR3 nucleotides: TGCGCCAGCAGCCAAGAGGACATTCGGAACTATGGCTACACCTTC.

This chain uses TRBV6-2 or TRBV6-3 with TRBJ1-5; no clear D. CDR3 length: 13 residues. Germline V gives CDR1 MNHEY, CDR2 SVGEGT. Deletions cut 5 bases from V and 4 bases from J, with 9 bases between. The CDR3 DNA sequence: TGTGCCAGCAGTAACAACGTAAATCAGCCCCAGCATTTT. Translated, it gives CASSNNVNQPQHF.

The chain joins TRBV5-6 to TRBJ2-1, with D perhaps TRBD1 (5 bases). CDR1 SGHDT and CDR2 YYEEEE come from the germline V gene. V was trimmed by 0 bases and J by 6 bases, leaving 13 bases between them. The CDR3 consists of 15 residues. The CDR3 sequence is CASSLGILGANEQFF. CDR3 sequence (DNA): TGTGCCAGCAGCTTGGGCATTCTAGGGGCCAATGAGCAGTTCTTC.

The table lists this clone with a few counts. The chain combines TRBV28 with TRBJ1-2; tentative D call: TRBD1 (5 bases). The germline CDR1 and CDR2 sequences are MDHEN and SYDVKM. The CDR3 is 17 residues long. V gave up 6 bases and J gave up 4 bases, with 24 bases separating them. CDR3 coding DNA: TGTGCCAGCAGGACCGCGGGAGAGGTGCAGGGCCTCTATGGCTACACCTTC. Protein: CASRTAGEVQGLYGYTF.

The chain uses TRBV2 and TRBJ1-4; 8 bases agree with TRBD1. CDR3 length equals 14 residues. Per germline, CDR1 SNHLY and CDR2 FYNNEI. V dropped 5 bases and J dropped 8; count of bases not matched to a gene: 7. This CDR3 is CASSRQGRGEKLFF. CDR3 DNA sequence: TGTGCCAGCAGTCGACAGGGGAGGGGGGAAAAACTGTTTTTT.

The chain couples TRBV18 to TRBJ2-4; D gene ambiguous. The V gene's germline CDR1 is KGHSH and CDR2 LQKENI. The V gene lost 5 bases and the J gene lost 0 bases, with 11 bases spanning the gap. The CDR3 sequence is 15 residues long. The CDR3 sequence is CASSSEKLAKNIQYF. For the CDR3, the DNA is TGTGCCAGCTCATCCGAAAAACTAGCCAAAAACATTCAGTACTTC.